This is a list of T cell receptor beta chains from one sample in a study of PD-1 blockade in classical Hodgkin lymphoma. The method was immunoSEQ multiplex PCR; TCRdb's version includes in-frame clones alone and lacks a portion of them. The sample lists approximately 25,000 clones; approximately 69% were seen once. The starting material was peripheral blood mononuclear cells (PBMCs), obtained at baseline. The origin of the receptors is a human donor with classical Hodgkin lymphoma. Each CDR3 is given with its conserved first and last residue. The order of the fields is CDR3 length, J gene, clone size, D gene, V gene, CDR3 protein, CDR3 DNA. D genes are given only for firm matches. Only part of the rows carry a size: once, few, many, or a class if the clone is expanded.

13 TRBJ2-5 - - TRBV7-9 CASSLLHLETQYF TGTGCCAGCAGCTTATTACACTTAGAGACCCAGTACTTC
14 TRBJ1-5 - - TRBV6-5 CASSYGGLNQPQHF TGTGCCAGCAGTTACGGGGGGCTAAATCAGCCCCAGCATTTT
18 TRBJ2-5 - TRBD2 TRBV14 CASSQGLLAGGYQETQYF TGTGCCAGCAGCCAAGGTCTACTAGCGGGGGGGTACCAAGAGACCCAGTACTTC
15 TRBJ2-7 - - TRBV19 CASSILGDTFYEQYF TGTGCCAGTAGTATTTTGGGGGACACCTTCTACGAGCAGTACTTC
17 TRBJ2-5 - - TRBV9 CASLRVSGGHHKETQYF TGTGCCAGCCTCAGGGTGTCGGGGGGCCACCATAAAGAGACCCAGTACTTC
13 TRBJ1-1 - - TRBV28 CASSIGETTEAFF TGTGCCAGCAGCATAGGAGAAACAACTGAAGCTTTCTTT
17 TRBJ2-1 - TRBD2 TRBV28 CATTAGGLPSSYNEQFF TGTGCCACCACCGCGGGGGGGCTACCCAGCTCCTACAATGAGCAGTTCTTC
14 TRBJ1-2 - - TRBV10-3 CAISDPGEDYGYTF TGTGCCATCAGTGACCCAGGGGAGGACTATGGCTACACCTTC
11 TRBJ2-5 - - TRBV5-6 CASSEGETQYF TGTGCCAGCAGCGAAGGGGAGACCCAGTACTTC
15 TRBJ1-3 - - TRBV4-3 CASSQGPPEGNTIYF TGCGCCAGCAGCCAAGGTCCGCCAGAGGGAAACACCATATATTTT
17 TRBJ1-5 - TRBD1 TRBV5-1 CASSLAPTGDGNQPQHF TGCGCCAGCAGCTTGGCACCGACAGGGGACGGCAATCAGCCCCAGCATTTT
14 TRBJ2-7 - - TRBV5-6 CASSLVGASYEQYF TGTGCCAGCAGCTTGGTAGGGGCCTCCTACGAGCAGTACTTC
16 TRBJ2-7 few TRBD2 TRBV28 CASSATGGPTIYEQYF TGTGCCAGCAGTGCGACGGGGGGGCCGACCATATACGAGCAGTACTTC
17 TRBJ2-6 - - TRBV2 CASSEALQRSGANVLTF TGTGCCAGCAGTGAAGCGCTTCAGCGCTCTGGGGCCAACGTCCTGACTTTC
20 TRBJ2-5 - TRBD2 TRBV13 CASSLGIGASGGLRQETQYF TGTGCCAGCAGCTTAGGGATAGGGGCTAGCGGGGGGCTGCGACAAGAGACCCAGTACTTC
12 TRBJ2-1 - - TRBV7-9 CASSTQPDEQFF TGTGCCAGCAGTACCCAACCGGATGAGCAGTTCTTC
15 TRBJ2-2 - - TRBV9 CASSVTGYGTGELFF TGTGCCAGCAGCGTGACAGGTTATGGGACCGGGGAGCTGTTTTTT
16 TRBJ2-5 - TRBD2 TRBV4-1 CASSLLAGEPQETQYF TGCGCCAGCAGCCTACTAGCGGGGGAACCGCAAGAGACCCAGTACTTC
15 TRBJ2-7 - - TRBV5-1 CASSSSPGTHVEQYF TGCGCCAGCAGCTCCTCACCCGGGACTCACGTTGAGCAGTACTTC
14 TRBJ2-1 - - TRBV5-1 CASSLAEVQGEQFF TGCGCCAGCAGCTTGGCGGAGGTCCAGGGTGAGCAGTTCTTC
15 TRBJ2-5 - TRBD1 TRBV7-6 CASSTQGAGQETQYF TGTGCCAGCAGTACTCAGGGGGCCGGGCAAGAGACCCAGTACTTC
12 TRBJ2-1 - - TRBV27 CASSFLGTEQFF TGTGCCAGCAGTTTCTTGGGGACTGAGCAGTTCTTC
16 TRBJ1-2 once - TRBV9 CASSVELTANNYGYTF TGTGCCAGCAGCGTCGAACTGACAGCGAATAACTATGGCTACACCTTC
13 TRBJ2-7 few - TRBV30 CAWNLRGSYEQYF TGTGCCTGGAACTTGCGGGGCTCCTACGAGCAGTACTTC
18 TRBJ2-1 - TRBD2 TRBV7-2 CASSISGLAGVTYNEQFF TGTGCCAGCAGCATCTCGGGACTAGCGGGGGTCACCTACAATGAGCAGTTCTTC
16 TRBJ2-2 few - TRBV25-1 CASSVRDPGWTGELFF TGTGCCAGCAGTGTCCGGGACCCCGGATGGACCGGGGAGCTGTTTTTT
14 TRBJ1-6 once - TRBV6-6 CASSYSGPRSPLHF TGTGCCAGCAGTTACTCAGGGCCAAGGTCACCCCTCCACTTT
10 TRBJ2-5 - - TRBV11-2 CASSLETQYF TGTGCCAGCAGCTTGGAGACCCAGTACTTC
16 TRBJ2-1 - TRBD2 TRBV10-3 CAISLSGLAEANEQFF TGTGCCATCAGCCTAAGCGGACTAGCTGAGGCCAATGAGCAGTTCTTC
15 TRBJ1-2 - - TRBV4-2 CASSQEGVTLYGYTF TGTGCCAGCAGCCAAGAGGGGGTTACTCTCTATGGCTACACCTTC